The rows below give T cell receptor beta chains drawn from one sample of a study of blood T cell repertoires in COVID-19. Sequencing was performed with immunoSEQ multiplex PCR; in TCRdb, only in-frame clones are kept and a portion is missing. The sample has over 150,000 clones, around nine tenths seen once. Sequencing used peripheral blood. Receptors were obtained from a woman aged 70-85 years with COVID-19, enrolled during active disease. Each CDR3 is given with its conserved first and last residue.

v_call cdr3_aa
TRBV3-1/TRBV3-2 CASSQEWRRDEQFF
TRBV5-1 CASSVGRRANTIYF
TRBV5-4 CASSVRDRGNTGELFF
TRBV5-1 CASSTGRGSYEQYF
TRBV7-2 CASRGGESGNTIYF
TRBV29-1 CSVEGQGGLEQYF
TRBV27 CASSLNRVPGEAFF
TRBV11-2 CASSLGDRVGPEAFF
TRBV18 CASSPSVASSGNTIYF
TRBV19 CASSPGTTGNTIYF
TRBV27 CASRQNNSPLHF
TRBV24-1 CATSDTQGSLDTQYF
TRBV6-5 CASTHGGGPNTEAFF
TRBV28 CASSLTRLAQYEQYF
TRBV19 CASSTPGGYTEAFF
TRBV7-2 CASSLWDREYGEQYF
TRBV11-3 CASSLDPPGNTEAFF
TRBV11-3 CASSKRGLAGGDTQYF
TRBV30 CAWMAAIKRGTGELFF
TRBV21-1 CASSPPPRVAAYEQYF